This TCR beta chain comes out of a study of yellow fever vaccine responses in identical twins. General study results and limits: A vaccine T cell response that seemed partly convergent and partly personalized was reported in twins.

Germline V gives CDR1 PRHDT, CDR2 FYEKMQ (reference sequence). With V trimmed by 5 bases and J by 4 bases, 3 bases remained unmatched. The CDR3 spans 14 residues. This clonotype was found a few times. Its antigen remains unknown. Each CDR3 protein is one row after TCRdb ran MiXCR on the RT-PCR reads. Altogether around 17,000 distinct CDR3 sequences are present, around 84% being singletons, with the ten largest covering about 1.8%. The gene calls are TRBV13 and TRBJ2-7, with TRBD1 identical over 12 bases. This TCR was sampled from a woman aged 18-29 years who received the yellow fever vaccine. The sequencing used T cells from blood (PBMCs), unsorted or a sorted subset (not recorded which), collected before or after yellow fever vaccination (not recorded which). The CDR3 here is CASSQGQGAYEQYF. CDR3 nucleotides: TGTGCCAGCAGCCAGGGACAGGGGGCTTACGAGCAGTACTTC.